Shown below are 17 T cell receptor beta chains from a single sample sequenced in a study of blood T cell repertoires in COVID-19. Method: immunoSEQ multiplex PCR; TCRdb's copy keeps in-frame clones and lacks some. The table records roughly 60,000 clones, almost 85% of them present only once. Material: peripheral blood. The receptor set was obtained from a human donor in a cohort sampled during active COVID-19.

The chain employs TRBV7-3 and TRBJ2-2; 8 bases are a match to TRBD2. Unmatched junction bases numbered 11, after V lost 1 base and J lost 4 bases. The CDR3 has 18 amino acids. Germline-derived CDR1 and CDR2 are SGHTA and FQGTGA. The CDR3 coding sequence is TGTGCCAGCAGCTTAATCGGGTCTAGCGGGCCGGGCACCGGGGAGCTGTTTTTT. Protein sequence: CASSLIGSSGPGTGELFF. The entire variable domain, with the rest obtained from reference TRBV7-3 and TRBJ2-2, is as follows: GAGVSQTPSNKVTEKGKYVELRCDPISGHTALYWYRQSLGQGPEFLIYFQGTGAADDSGLPNDRFFAVRPEGSVSTLKIQRTERGDSAVYLCASSLIGSSGPGTGELFFGEGSRLTVL.

The CDR3 coding sequence is TGTGCCAGCAGCGTAGCATCGGGGAGAGGGAACTATGGCTACACCTTC. It is translated as CASSVASGRGNYGYTF. The chain combines TRBV9 with TRBJ1-2; no definite D call. V was trimmed by 0 bases and J by 2 bases, leaving 14 bases between them. This CDR3 is built from 16 residues. Germline CDR1 is SGDLS and CDR2 is YYNGEE.

This chain joins TRBV7-8 and TRBJ1-1; TRBD1 is a possible D gene (6 bases). The CDR3 loop spans 14 amino acids. Germline V CDR1 and CDR2: SGHVS, FQNEAQ. V lost 6 bases and J 2 bases, leaving 13 bases between the germline ends. The CDR3 spells CASRSTGQNTEAFF. DNA for the CDR3: TGTGCCAGCAGGTCGACAGGCCAAAACACTGAAGCTTTCTTT.

This clone occurred once. The chain has TRBV19 and TRBJ1-1, with D possibly TRBD1 on 6 matching bases. CDR3 size: 15 residues. Trimming removed 6 bases at V and 3 bases at J, with 17 bases between. Germline CDR1 reads LNHDA; CDR2 reads SQIVND (reference sequence). CDR3 residues: CASSFGGGAYTEAFF. For the CDR3, the DNA is TGTGCCAGTAGCTTTGGGGGGGGCGCGTACACTGAAGCTTTCTTT. Full variable domain (rest looked up from reference TRBV19 and TRBJ1-1): DGGITQSPKYLFRKEGQNVTLSCEQNLNHDAMYWYRQDPGQGLRLIYYSQIVNDFQKGDIAEGYSVSREKKESFPLTVTSAQKNPTAFYLCASSFGGGAYTEAFFGQGTRLTVV.

This chain joins TRBV7-9 and TRBJ1-6, with 7 bases that match TRBD1. The CDR3 has 13 amino acids. Trimming cost V 8 bases and J 8 bases; bases outside gene matches: 6. Germline V CDR1 and CDR2: SEHNR, FQNEAQ (reference sequence). The CDR3 sequence is CASVGQADSPLHF. Written as DNA, the CDR3 is TGTGCCAGCGTAGGACAGGCGGATTCACCCCTCCACTTT.

This clone came up once. The V gene is TRBV5-1, the J gene TRBJ1-2; TRBD1 matches 11 bases. CDR3 size: 15 residues. V shed 2 bases and J 6 bases; nucleotides not matched to a gene: 6. In germline, CDR1 is SGHRS, CDR2 YFSETQ. CDR3 sequence reads: CASSLHRDRGDGYTF. In nucleotides, the CDR3 is TGCGCCAGCAGCTTACACCGGGACAGGGGGGATGGCTACACCTTC.

This chain uses TRBV6-6 with TRBJ1-4, with 9 bases that match TRBD1. Losses at the gene ends were 2 bases for V and 5 bases for J; bases not matched to a gene: 6. Germline CDR1 is MNHNY and CDR2 is SVGAGI (reference sequence). This CDR3 is built from 16 residues. CDR3 bases: TGTGCCAGCAGTTACCCCACGGGACAGGGAAATGAAAAACTGTTTTTT. Amino acid sequence: CASSYPTGQGNEKLFF.

V gene TRBV19 combines with J gene TRBJ2-5; TRBD2 might be the D (5 bases). The germline V gene encodes CDR1 LNHDA and CDR2 SQIVND (reference sequence). CDR3 length: 13 amino acids. Trimming removed 5 bases from V and 5 bases from J, with 12 bases in between. The chain's CDR3 is CASSLWESETQYF. The CDR3 nucleotides read TGTGCCAGTAGTCTGTGGGAGAGCGAGACCCAGTACTTC.

The gene calls are TRBV29-1 and TRBJ1-2; no clear D. CDR1 is SQVTM, CDR2 ANQGSEA, per germline. This CDR3 region has 14 residues. V lost 4 bases and J lost 8, with 20 bases in between. DNA of the CDR3: TGCAGCGTTGTACCTGAATCCTTTCTATCCGGCTACACCTTC. It translates to CSVVPESFLSGYTF.

This clone was seen once. The chain recombines TRBV7-9 with TRBJ1-1; possible D gene TRBD1, 6 bases. The CDR3 totals 14 residues. The germline V and J ends were trimmed by 5 bases and 1 base, with 11 bases remaining between them. Germline V lookup: CDR1 SEHNR, CDR2 FQNEAQ (reference sequence). The CDR3 DNA reads TGTGCCAGCAGCCGGGGACAATCGAACACTGAAGCTTTCTTT. Translation: CASSRGQSNTEAFF.

The genes are TRBV7-9 and TRBJ1-4, with 8 bases fitting TRBD1. The CDR3 sequence is 15 residues long. Germline CDR1 is SEHNR and CDR2 is FQNEAQ (reference sequence). V gave up 3 bases and J gave up 5 bases; unmatched junction bases: 5. CDR3 sequence: CASSFTAGGNEKLFF. DNA of the CDR3: TGTGCCAGCAGCTTTACCGCAGGGGGCAATGAAAAACTGTTTTTT.

The rearrangement uses TRBV3-1 (or the pseudogene TRBV3-2) and TRBJ2-5; D possibly corresponds to TRBD1 (5 bases). The germline gives CDR1 LGHDT, CDR2 YNNKEL (reference sequence). This CDR3 is built from 18 residues. Trimming pared 3 bases from V and 1 base from J, leaving 21 bases between. CDR3 nucleotide sequence: TGTGCCAGCAGCCAGTCGTGGGGCGGACACCAGACCCAAGAGACCCAGTACTTC. It yields the protein CASSQSWGGHQTQETQYF.

The chain couples TRBV18 to TRBJ1-4, with a weak D call TRBD1 (6 bases). CDR1 and CDR2 from the germline V gene are KGHSH and LQKENI. CDR3 length: 15 residues. V lost 1 base, J lost 8 bases, and 14 bases lay in between. Written as DNA, the CDR3 is TGTGCCAGCTCACCACTGGCAGGGGTACAAGAAAAACTGTTTTTT. Amino acid sequence: CASSPLAGVQEKLFF.

The count of this clone is one. The chain combines TRBV10-2 with TRBJ2-7; a weak D match, TRBD2 (5 bases). CDR1 and CDR2 (germline): WSHSY, SAAADI. The V and J ends lost 1 base and 11 bases respectively, with 9 bases between them. This CDR3 is built from 11 residues. CDR3 amino acids: CASSELEREYF. CDR3 coding DNA: TGCGCCAGCAGTGAGTTAGAGAGGGAGTACTTC.

The V and J genes are TRBV24-1 and TRBJ1-1, with TRBD1 identical over 10 bases. Trimming cost V 6 bases and J 0 bases; bases outside gene matches: 3. CDR1 is KGHDR, CDR2 SFDVKD, per germline. The CDR3 length is 15 residues. CDR3 region: CATSIGQGVNTEAFF. DNA for the CDR3: TGTGCCACCAGTATAGGACAGGGGGTGAACACTGAAGCTTTCTTT.

The chain recombines TRBV5-1 with TRBJ2-1; D is perhaps TRBD2 (6 bases). This CDR3 spans 13 amino acids. Trimming cost V 2 bases and J 9 bases, with 12 bases left between them. Germline loops: CDR1 SGHRS, CDR2 YFSETQ. Written as DNA, the CDR3 is TGCGCCAGCAGCTTAACTAGCCTCGTTGAGCAGTTCTTC. It is translated as CASSLTSLVEQFF.

In nucleotides, the CDR3 is TGTGCCAGCAAGTCCAGGGGAGACGGGGAGCTGTTTTTT. It encodes CASKSRGDGELFF. This rearrangement joins TRBV12-3 or TRBV12-4 to TRBJ2-2; TRBD1 might be the D (6 bases). This CDR3 region has 13 residues. V lost 7 bases, J lost 7 bases, and 13 bases lay in between.